This T cell receptor beta chain came from a study of cytomegalovirus exposure and HLA in healthy donors. Study-wide context: Out of 150 million to 200 million T cells, an earlier analysis found fewer than 140 million unique TCR beta sequences in total. Whole-study findings and limits: Some public TCRs appeared in many individuals, while most sequences were rare. Using a false discovery rate of 0.05, a later analysis showed that 15,000 to 20,000 TCR beta sequences were associated with HLA alleles.

The CDR3 contains 16 residues. CDR1 and CDR2 (germline): MNHEY, SVGAGI. Trimming pared 0 bases from V and 0 bases from J, leaving 10 bases between. Healthy people donating bone marrow made up the donors. 60 Vbeta and 13 Jbeta primers were used in PCR. This table comes from immunoSEQ multiplex PCR, and its TCRdb copy is limited to in-frame clones, with some not included. The sample lists 100,000 to 150,000 clones, about 72% occurring once. Regarding this clone: The antigen remains undetermined.

The V call is TRBV6-5, the J call TRBJ2-3, with a weak D call TRBD2 (6 bases). Sequenced: PBMCs. This receptor was obtained from a young man in good health and CMV-seropositive. The DNA of the CDR3 is TGTGCCAGCAGTTACTCATATAGCGGAAGCACAGATACGCAGTATTTT. Protein sequence: CASSYSYSGSTDTQYF.